Here is one T cell receptor (beta chain) with its context. Method: immunoSEQ multiplex PCR; TCRdb's copy keeps in-frame clones and lacks some. The top ten clones hold about 1.5% of a sample with 170,000 or so clones, 94% of them seen once. The sample originates from a study of control samples from healthy donors and cancer patients. Germline V gives CDR1 MNHNY, CDR2 SVGAGI (reference sequence). Deletions cut 4 bases from V and 5 bases from J, with 14 bases between. This CDR3 comprises 15 residues. The source material was blood. The chain has TRBV6-6 and TRBJ1-4; D is unresolved. The receptor was isolated from a woman aged 18-30 years in good health. The CDR3 is CASSSLGRTNEKLFF. CDR3 sequence (DNA): TGTGCCAGCAGTTCCTTGGGGAGGACGAATGAAAAACTGTTTTTT.